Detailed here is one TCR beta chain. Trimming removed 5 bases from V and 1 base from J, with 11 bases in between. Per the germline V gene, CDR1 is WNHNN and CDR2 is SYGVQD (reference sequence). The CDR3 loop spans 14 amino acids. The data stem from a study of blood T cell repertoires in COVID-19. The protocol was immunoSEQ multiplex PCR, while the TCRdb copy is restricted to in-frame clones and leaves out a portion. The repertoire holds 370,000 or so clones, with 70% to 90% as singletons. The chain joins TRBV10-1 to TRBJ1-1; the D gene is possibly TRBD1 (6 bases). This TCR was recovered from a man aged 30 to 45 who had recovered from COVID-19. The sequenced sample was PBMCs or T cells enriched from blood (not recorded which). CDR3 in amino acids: CASSRGRGNTEAFF. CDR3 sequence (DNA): TGCGCCAGCAGTAGGGGCAGGGGGAACACTGAAGCTTTCTTT.